These T cell receptor beta chains were read from a single sample in a study of CD4 T cells in relation to SARS-CoV-2 and coronaviruses. Profiling relied on immunoSEQ multiplex PCR, and the TCRdb table lists in-frame clones only, not all of them. The sample gives about 24,000 clones, about 76% of which show up once; about an eighth is in the top ten. The antigens these receptors bind are not known. Specimen: CD4+ T cells from PBMCs, cultured in vitro. The receptors were sampled from a human donor in good health. CDR3s include the opening cysteine and the closing phenylalanine or tryptophan. A D gene is named only where the DNA matches it firmly. Only some rows state a clone size, as once, few, many or a class for expanded clones.

j_gene,d_gene,abundance,v_gene,CDR3nt,CDR3aa
TRBJ1-1,NA,NA,TRBV10-3,TGTGCCACCTGGGGGGGTTTCTGGACTGAAGCTTTCTTT,CATWGGFWTEAFF
TRBJ1-2,NA,few,TRBV19,TGTGCCAGTAGTCTCCCGGGACTCCTGACCCCCCGGGGCTACACCTTC,CASSLPGLLTPRGYTF
TRBJ1-2,TRBD1,once,TRBV6-2/TRBV6-3,TGTGCCAGCAGCATTCGACAGGGTGGGAACTATGGCTACACCTTC,CASSIRQGGNYGYTF
TRBJ1-1,NA,NA,TRBV11-1,TGTGCCAGCAGCTCGGGACTACAGGGTTACACTGAAGCTTTCTTT,CASSSGLQGYTEAFF
TRBJ2-7,NA,NA,TRBV25-1,TGTGCCAGCAGTGAATCCGGACGGGCGAACGAGCAGTACTTC,CASSESGRANEQYF
TRBJ1-2,TRBD1,NA,TRBV30,TGTGCCTGGAGTCTCGCAGGGGGTTCTGGCTACACCTTC,CAWSLAGGSGYTF
TRBJ1-1,NA,NA,TRBV9,TGTGCCAGCAGCGTAGCTGTCGGCACTGAAGCTTTCTTT,CASSVAVGTEAFF
TRBJ1-5,NA,NA,TRBV7-9,TGTGCCAGCAGCTTAGGTGGGGGCCGGGGTGGCAATCAGCCCCAGCATTTT,CASSLGGGRGGNQPQHF
TRBJ1-2,NA,NA,TRBV29-1,TGCAGCGTTGACTTGGCCGGGACACTGGACCCGTATGGCTACACCTTC,CSVDLAGTLDPYGYTF
TRBJ2-7,TRBD1,NA,TRBV2,TGTGCCAGCACCAGGGACAGGGAATACGAGCAGTACTTC,CASTRDREYEQYF
TRBJ2-1,TRBD1,NA,TRBV5-4,TGTGCCAGCAGCACGGGACAGGTTATGAATGAGCAGTTCTTC,CASSTGQVMNEQFF
TRBJ1-5,NA,NA,TRBV18,TGTGCCAGCTCACCGATCGAGAATCAGCCCCAGCATTTT,CASSPIENQPQHF
TRBJ2-1,TRBD2,NA,TRBV6-5,TGTGCCACCTCTAGCGGGAGGCGAACGTACAATGAGCAGTTCTTC,CATSSGRRTYNEQFF
TRBJ2-7,NA,NA,TRBV7-9,TGTGCCAGCAGCGGCCCAGGCAACTCGGGGGAGAGGATCTACGAGCAGTACTTC,CASSGPGNSGERIYEQYF
TRBJ2-3,NA,few,TRBV7-2,TGTGCCAGCAGCTTCACAGATACGCAGTATTTT,CASSFTDTQYF
TRBJ2-1,TRBD2,NA,TRBV6-2/TRBV6-3,TGTGCCAGCAGTAGGAGGTTTAACGGGGGGGCCTACAATGAGCAGTTCTTC,CASSRRFNGGAYNEQFF
TRBJ2-1,TRBD1,NA,TRBV10-3,TGTGCCACCGACAGGGGTTCCTACAATGAGCAGTTCTTC,CATDRGSYNEQFF
TRBJ2-7,TRBD2,NA,TRBV6-2/TRBV6-3,TGTGCCAGCAGTTACCAAGCGGGAGAACTGTCCTACGAGCAGTACTTC,CASSYQAGELSYEQYF
TRBJ2-3,TRBD1,once,TRBV10-3,TGTGCCTACGGACAGGGGGCTACAGATACGCAGTATTTT,CAYGQGATDTQYF
TRBJ1-3,NA,once,TRBV18,TGTGCCAGCTCACCGGGGACATACTCTGGAAACACCATATATTTT,CASSPGTYSGNTIYF
TRBJ2-1,TRBD2,NA,TRBV3-1/TRBV3-2,TGTGCCAGCAGCCCCTCGCTAGCGGGAGGTTACAATGAGCAGTTCTTC,CASSPSLAGGYNEQFF
TRBJ2-1,NA,NA,TRBV27,TGTGCCAGCAGGTACAGGGGGCTCGGAGCGGGAGGGCCGGCGAATGAGCAGTTCTTC,CASRYRGLGAGGPANEQFF
TRBJ2-1,NA,NA,TRBV10-3,TGTGCCATCAGTGAGATGGAAAGCTCCTACAATGAGCAGTTCTTC,CAISEMESSYNEQFF
TRBJ2-7,NA,NA,TRBV27,TGTGCCAGCAGTTTAGGTACTCCCTACGAGCAGTACTTC,CASSLGTPYEQYF
TRBJ2-5,NA,NA,TRBV10-2,TGCGCCAGCAGTGAGTCAAGGGGGAAGACCCAGTACTTC,CASSESRGKTQYF
TRBJ1-2,TRBD1,NA,TRBV5-1,TGCGCCAGCAGCTTGGAACCCCCGGGACAGGCGTTTAACTATGGCTACACCTTC,CASSLEPPGQAFNYGYTF
TRBJ2-2,TRBD1,once,TRBV7-2,TGTGCCAGCAGCTTAGACAGGGGGCGTACCGGGGAGCTGTTTTTT,CASSLDRGRTGELFF
TRBJ2-1,TRBD2,NA,TRBV7-8,TGTGCCAGCAGCTTAGCTGGACTAGCGGGAGGGATTAAGCAGTTCTTC,CASSLAGLAGGIKQFF